This T cell receptor beta chain was sequenced in a study of neurological immune-mediated disorders. The sample holds many counts of this clonotype. TCRdb itself ran the 5' RACE reads through MiXCR, one entry per CDR3 protein. The top ten clones hold 6.5% of a sample with about 52,000 distinct CDR3 sequences, approximately 3.9% of them seen once. This CDR3 contains 15 residues. Germline CDR1 DFQATT, CDR2 SNEGSKA (reference sequence). After removal of 6 bases from V and 7 bases from J, the junction contained 14 bases not matched to a gene. This TCR came from a man between 60 and 75 years old with multiple sclerosis. The V and J genes are TRBV20-1 and TRBJ2-1, with TRBD2 identical over 8 bases. The material sequenced was PBMCs. CDR3 DNA sequence: TGCAGTGCCTCTGGCCGGGGGGGATTAGGGAATGAGCAGTTCTTC. It encodes CSASGRGGLGNEQFF.